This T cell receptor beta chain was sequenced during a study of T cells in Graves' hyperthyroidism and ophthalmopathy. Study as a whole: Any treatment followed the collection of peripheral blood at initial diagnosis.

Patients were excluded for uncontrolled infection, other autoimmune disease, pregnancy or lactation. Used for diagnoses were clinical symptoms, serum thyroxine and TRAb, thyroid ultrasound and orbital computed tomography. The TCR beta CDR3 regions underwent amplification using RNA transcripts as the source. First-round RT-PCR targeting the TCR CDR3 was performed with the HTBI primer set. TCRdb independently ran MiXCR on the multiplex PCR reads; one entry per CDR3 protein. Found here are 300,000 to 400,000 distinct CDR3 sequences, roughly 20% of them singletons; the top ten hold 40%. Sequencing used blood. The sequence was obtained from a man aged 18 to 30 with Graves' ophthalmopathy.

CDR3 protein: CASIRGQGNTEAFF. For the CDR3, the DNA is TGTGCCAGTATAAGGGGACAGGGAAACACTGAAGCTTTCTTT. The chain joins TRBV19 to TRBJ1-1, with TRBD1 matching over 9 bases. There are 14 residues in the CDR3. Germline CDR1 is LNHDA and CDR2 is SQIVND (reference sequence). V lost 7 bases to trimming and J lost 2 bases; unmatched junction nucleotides: 5.